This T cell receptor (beta chain) was obtained from a study of cytomegalovirus exposure and HLA in healthy donors. Study information: In terms of ancestry, the Caucasian-associated cluster contained about 80% of the 350 to 450 genotyped donors. General study points: Sequencing likely generated an artifact that appeared as a cluster of highly shared sequence variants.

V was cut by 2 bases and J by 7 bases, with 8 bases left in between. The CDR3 is 11 residues long. Per germline, CDR1 DFQATT and CDR2 SNEGSKA (reference sequence). With 60 Vbeta and 13 Jbeta primers, the PCR was carried out. Method: immunoSEQ multiplex PCR; TCRdb's copy keeps in-frame clones and lacks some. This table holds under 250,000 clones, 75% to 90% found once. On this clone: Its specificity is not known.

Sequenced: PBMCs. The origin of this receptor is a boy between 2 and 10 years old in good health and CMV-seronegative. The chain links TRBV20-1 to TRBJ1-2; D remains unclear. The CDR3 DNA follows: TGCAGTGCTAGAAGGGAGGCTGGCTACACCTTC. Residues: CSARREAGYTF.